These 28 T cell receptor beta chains share one sample of origin, sequenced in a study of early T cells in non-severe SARS-CoV-2 infection (dated by TCRdb to the early 2020s). The method was 5' RACE. The sequencer listed for this sample is NextSeq 500. TCRdb itself trimmed the public reads at Q25 with fastp, ran MiXCR and retained productive beta chains. Entries are consolidated by CDR3 protein sequence, retaining the most common genes and DNA. The sample has tens of thousands of distinct CDR3 sequences on record, 10% to 15% of them singletons. The top ten constitute about 3.9% of the sample. The source material was whole blood. These receptors all come from an adult who was a healthcare worker with PCR-confirmed SARS-CoV-2 infection or an uninfected control (not recorded which).

This clonotype was counted many times. The chain couples TRBV12-3 or TRBV12-4 to TRBJ2-5; D possibly corresponds to TRBD2 (6 bases). V was shortened by 6 bases and J by 4 bases, with 12 bases between the two germline ends. The CDR3 spans 13 residues. This chain's CDR3 is CASRTGTGETQYF. The CDR3 DNA reads TGTGCCAGCAGAACCGGGACTGGAGAGACCCAGTACTTC.

This clonotype has ten or more counts. The V gene is TRBV12-3 or TRBV12-4, the J gene TRBJ2-7; D perhaps matches TRBD1 (6 bases). Deletions cut 5 bases from V and 1 base from J, with 12 bases between. This CDR3 is 14 amino acids long. The CDR3 sequence: CASSTGHSSYEQYF. CDR3 bases: TGTGCCAGCAGTACGGGACATTCTTCCTACGAGCAGTACTTC.

This clonotype has a count of ten or more. The chain recombines TRBV6-1 with TRBJ1-5; maybe TRBD1 (6 bases). Germline V CDR1 and CDR2: MNHNS, SASEGT. The V and J ends lost 7 bases and 2 bases respectively, with 12 bases between them. There are 14 residues in the CDR3. In nucleotides, the CDR3 is TGTGCCAGCACGATACAGGGAGGCAATCAGCCCCAGCATTTT. This encodes CASTIQGGNQPQHF.

This clonotype appeared a few times. The V and J genes are TRBV6-1 and TRBJ2-3; no firm D call. Deletions cut 2 bases from V and 0 bases from J, with 9 bases between. There are 15 residues in the CDR3. Germline CDR1 is MNHNS and CDR2 is SASEGT. This CDR3 reads CASSEMAASTDTQYF. The CDR3 region has the DNA TGTGCCAGCAGTGAAATGGCGGCTAGCACAGATACGCAGTATTTT.

The table lists this clonotype with many counts. The V gene is TRBV18, the J gene TRBJ2-6, with a tentative D call TRBD2 (6 bases). Germline V gene sequence: CDR1 KGHSH, CDR2 LQKENI. The CDR3 is made up of 17 amino acids. V was pared by 1 base and J by 0 bases, with 10 bases between. CDR3 residues: CASSPRIGSSGANVLTF. The CDR3 DNA follows: TGTGCCAGCTCACCACGTATCGGGAGCTCTGGGGCCAACGTCCTGACTTTC.

The V and J genes are TRBV11-2 and TRBJ2-1; the D gene is possibly TRBD1 (6 bases). Deletions cut 3 bases from V and 0 bases from J, with 15 bases between. Germline V gene lookup returns CDR1 SGHAT and CDR2 FQNNGV. This CDR3 is built from 17 residues. This CDR3 is CASSLKEGTSSYNEQFF. DNA of the CDR3: TGTGCCAGCAGCTTGAAGGAAGGGACAAGCTCCTACAATGAGCAGTTCTTC.

CDR3 bases: TGCAGCGTTGAAGATCAAAAACGAAATGAGCAGTTCTTC. Amino acids: CSVEDQKRNEQFF. The chain combines TRBV29-1 with TRBJ2-1, with D uncertain. V lost 0 bases, J lost 7 bases, and 10 bases lay in between. This CDR3 has 13 residues. CDR1 SQVTM and CDR2 ANQGSEA come from the germline V gene.

This clonotype was observed at least ten times. The V call is TRBV28, the J call TRBJ2-7; D uncertain. Trimming took off 7 bases at V and 7 bases at J, with 20 bases between the two ends. Germline CDR1 MDHEN, CDR2 SYDVKM. The CDR3 sequence is 14 residues long. In nucleotides, the CDR3 is TGTGCCAGCACCCCGGAATCTCCGGTTGGAGAGCAGTACTTC. Encoded protein: CASTPESPVGEQYF.

At least ten counts were recorded for this clonotype. The chain joins TRBV24-1 to TRBJ2-1; D remains unclear. V was cut by 3 bases and J by 9 bases, with 8 bases left in between. From germline, CDR1 is KGHDR and CDR2 SFDVKD. The CDR3 spans 12 residues. DNA for the CDR3: TGTGCCACCAGTGATCCTCAGCGTGAGCAGTTCTTC. Residues: CATSDPQREQFF.

This clonotype has at least ten counts. J is TRBJ2-3 and V is TRBV5-5; D not certain. In germline, CDR1 is SGHKS, CDR2 YYEKEE (reference sequence). Trimming shortened V by 0 bases and J by 6 bases, and 11 bases separated the two germline ends. There are 14 residues in the CDR3. CDR3 amino acids: CASSLVWEGDTQYF. Here the CDR3 DNA reads TGTGCCAGCAGCTTGGTATGGGAAGGGGATACGCAGTATTTT. Based on the CDR3 plus reference TRBV5-5 and TRBJ2-3, the full variable domain is DAGVTQSPTHLIKTRGQQVTLRCSPISGHKSVSWYQQVLGQGPQFIFQYYEKEERGRGNFPDRFSARQFPNYSSELNVNALLLGDSALYLCASSLVWEGDTQYFGPGTRLTVL.

The chain links TRBV29-1 to TRBJ1-3, with D unclear. Germline V CDR1 and CDR2: SQVTM, ANQGSEA. Deletions cut 7 bases from V and 2 bases from J, with 9 bases between. The CDR3 is 12 amino acids. CDR3 in DNA: TGCAGCGCGCTGGAGGCTGGAAACACCATATATTTT. Translation: CSALEAGNTIYF.

V is TRBV7-2 and J is TRBJ2-5; 8 bases map to TRBD2. J was trimmed by 1 base and V by 5 bases; bases with no gene match: 12. This CDR3 comprises 17 residues. CDR1 is SGHTA, CDR2 FQGNSA, per germline. In DNA form, the CDR3 reads TGTGCCAGCAGCCTATCTCCTTTAGCGGGGCCCCAAGAGACCCAGTACTTC. Its protein is CASSLSPLAGPQETQYF. The full variable domain, rest sourced from reference TRBV7-2 and TRBJ2-5, is GAGVSQSPSNKVTEKGKDVELRCDPISGHTALYWYRQSLGQGLEFLIYFQGNSAPDKSGLPSDRFSAERTGGSVSTLTIQRTQQEDSAVYLCASSLSPLAGPQETQYFGPGTRLLVL.

This clonotype appeared many times. The chain combines TRBV28 with TRBJ2-7; possibly TRBD1 for D (6 bases). V was cut by 6 bases and J by 6 bases, with 12 bases left in between. The germline V gene encodes CDR1 MDHEN and CDR2 SYDVKM. The CDR3 runs 12 residues. CDR3 in amino acids: CASSPGVGEQYF. As DNA, the CDR3 is TGTGCCAGCAGCCCAGGGGTTGGCGAGCAGTACTTC. The complete variable domain, with remaining parts taken from reference TRBV28 and TRBJ2-7, reads DVKVTQSSRYLVKRTGEKVFLECVQDMDHENMFWYRQDPGLGLRLIYFSYDVKMKEKGDIPEGYSVSREKKERFSLILESASTNQTSMYLCASSPGVGEQYFGPGTRLTVT.

This clonotype was seen ten or more times. The chain couples TRBV4-2 to TRBJ2-1; 11 positions match TRBD2. CDR1 LGHNA and CDR2 YNFKEQ come from the germline V gene. Unmatched junction bases numbered 4, after V lost 2 bases and J lost 4 bases. This CDR3 comprises 16 residues. CDR3 nucleotides: TGTGCCAGCAGCCAACCCGGGACTAGCGGATACAATGAGCAGTTCTTC. The encoded protein is CASSQPGTSGYNEQFF.

The chain employs TRBV28 and TRBJ2-7; 11 bases are a match to TRBD2. The length of the CDR3 is 14 residues. Germline V CDR1 and CDR2: MDHEN, SYDVKM. Unmatched junction bases numbered 3, after V lost 6 bases and J lost 2 bases. The CDR3 reads CASRVAGGPYEQYF. The CDR3 nucleotides are TGTGCCAGCAGGGTAGCGGGAGGGCCCTACGAGCAGTACTTC.

This clonotype was seen a few times. This rearrangement joins TRBV18 to TRBJ1-1, with TRBD1 as a possible D gene (5 bases). Trimming removed 1 base at V and 4 bases at J, with 13 bases between. Germline loops: CDR1 KGHSH, CDR2 LQKENI. The CDR3 has 15 amino acids. CDR3 nucleotides: TGTGCCAGCTCACCACGTAGGGGCGATGGCACTGAAGCTTTCTTT. Its protein product is CASSPRRGDGTEAFF.

This clonotype was seen only a few times. The V gene is TRBV5-1, the J gene TRBJ1-5; 7 positions match TRBD1. V gave up 2 bases and J gave up 6 bases; unmatched junction bases: 11. Germline V gene sequence: CDR1 SGHRS, CDR2 YFSETQ. This CDR3 comprises 16 residues. The CDR3 sequence: CASSLDRDRFRQPQHF. DNA for the CDR3: TGCGCCAGCAGCTTAGACAGGGACCGGTTCCGTCAGCCCCAGCATTTT.

Ten or more counts support this clonotype. The chain is built from TRBV12-3 or TRBV12-4 and TRBJ2-2; no firm D call. This CDR3 has 13 amino acids. V lost 7 bases and J 8 bases, leaving 14 bases between the germline ends. CDR3 sequence: CASMLASAGELFF. CDR3 sequence (DNA): TGTGCCAGCATGCTGGCGTCGGCTGGGGAGCTGTTTTTT.

The table lists this clonotype with a few counts. The rearrangement links TRBV18 to TRBJ1-3; 8 positions match TRBD1. Germline V gene data show CDR1 as KGHSH and CDR2 as LQKENI. J was trimmed by 10 bases and V by 3 bases; bases with no gene match: 5. CDR3 length equals 13 residues. DNA for the CDR3: TGTGCCAGCTCACCTGTGACAGGGGAAACCATATATTTT. Translating it yields CASSPVTGETIYF.

As concerns this clonotype: Just one base apart from a much larger clone, this may be a read error. This chain links TRBV10-1 with TRBJ2-1; D is unclear. CDR3 length: 11 amino acids. Looked up from germline, CDR1 is WNHNN and CDR2 is SYGVQD (reference sequence). Deletions cut 5 bases from V and 7 bases from J, with 6 bases between. The CDR3 protein is CASSSWNEQFF. In DNA, the CDR3 is TGCGCCAGCAGTTCCTGGAATGAGCAGTTCTTC.

This chain links TRBV2 with TRBJ2-2; a weak D match, TRBD1 (6 bases). CDR1 and CDR2 from the germline V gene are SNHLY and FYNNEI. The CDR3 is made up of 15 amino acids. With 1 base removed from V and 5 bases from J, the gap between germline ends came to 11 bases. CDR3 bases: TGTGCCAGCAGTGAAGAGGGGGAGCGGACCGGGGAGCTGTTTTTT. This sequence encodes CASSEEGERTGELFF.

This clonotype has only a few counts. The chain joins TRBV20-1 to TRBJ1-6; 10 bases line up with TRBD1. Trimming at V came to 0 bases and at J to 7 bases, leaving 6 bases not matched to a gene. Germline V gene sequence: CDR1 DFQATT, CDR2 SNEGSKA (reference sequence). This CDR3 has 16 amino acids. In nucleotides, the CDR3 is TGCAGTGCTAGAGAGGCGGGACAGGGGAACAATTCACCCCTCCACTTT. Residues: CSAREAGQGNNSPLHF.

The chain is built from TRBV3-1 and TRBJ2-2; weak D call: TRBD2 (6 bases). Deletions cut 3 bases from V and 0 bases from J, with 8 bases between. The CDR3 has 15 amino acids. Germline V CDR1 and CDR2: LGHDT, YNNKEL (reference sequence). CDR3 coding DNA: TGTGCCAGCAGCCAGGGACTCACGAACACCGGGGAGCTGTTTTTT. It specifies CASSQGLTNTGELFF.

The rearrangement uses TRBV27 and TRBJ2-1, with 7 nucleotides matching TRBD2. Germline CDR1 is MNHEY and CDR2 is SMNVEV (reference sequence). Germline trimming cut 4 bases from V and 12 bases from J; bases unmatched to any gene: 6. The CDR3 runs to 12 residues. The CDR3 region is CASSSPTSRQFF. The CDR3 DNA sequence: TGTGCCAGCAGTTCCCCGACTAGCCGGCAGTTCTTC.

In this sample, this clonotype turned up a few times. The CDR3 protein is CASSPRDRALGEQYF. In DNA, the CDR3 is TGTGCCAGTAGTCCCCGGGACAGGGCTCTTGGTGAGCAGTACTTC. The rearrangement uses TRBV19 and TRBJ2-7; the match to TRBD1 covers 9 bases. Germline lookup yields CDR1 LNHDA and CDR2 SQIVND (reference sequence). The CDR3 runs to 15 residues. Unmatched junction bases numbered 12, after V lost 5 bases and J lost 7 bases.

The chain carries TRBV28 and TRBJ1-1, with 7 bases fitting TRBD1. The germline V gene has CDR1 MDHEN and CDR2 SYDVKM. V was pared by 5 bases and J by 9 bases, with 6 bases of the junction left unmatched. There are 12 residues in the CDR3. As DNA, the CDR3 is TGTGCCAGCAGTACAGGGGCGGCCAAAGCTTTCTTT. It codes for CASSTGAAKAFF.

In this sample, this clonotype turned up many times. CDR3 sequence reads: CRPDESGSYGYTF. As DNA, the CDR3 is TGCAGACCAGACGAGTCTGGAAGCTATGGCTACACCTTC. V and J are TRBV20-1 and TRBJ1-2, with D unresolved. CDR3 length: 13 amino acids. Germline V gene lookup returns CDR1 DFQATT and CDR2 SNEGSKA (reference sequence).

This clonotype was counted at least ten times. This chain connects TRBV7-8 to TRBJ1-2; 7 bases align to TRBD1. The CDR3 spans 15 residues. Germline values: CDR1 SGHVS, CDR2 FQNEAQ. J was trimmed by 4 bases and V by 5 bases; bases with no gene match: 10. CDR3 protein: CASSPGTDSAYGYTF. The CDR3 coding sequence is TGTGCCAGCAGCCCCGGGACAGATTCCGCCTATGGCTACACCTTC.